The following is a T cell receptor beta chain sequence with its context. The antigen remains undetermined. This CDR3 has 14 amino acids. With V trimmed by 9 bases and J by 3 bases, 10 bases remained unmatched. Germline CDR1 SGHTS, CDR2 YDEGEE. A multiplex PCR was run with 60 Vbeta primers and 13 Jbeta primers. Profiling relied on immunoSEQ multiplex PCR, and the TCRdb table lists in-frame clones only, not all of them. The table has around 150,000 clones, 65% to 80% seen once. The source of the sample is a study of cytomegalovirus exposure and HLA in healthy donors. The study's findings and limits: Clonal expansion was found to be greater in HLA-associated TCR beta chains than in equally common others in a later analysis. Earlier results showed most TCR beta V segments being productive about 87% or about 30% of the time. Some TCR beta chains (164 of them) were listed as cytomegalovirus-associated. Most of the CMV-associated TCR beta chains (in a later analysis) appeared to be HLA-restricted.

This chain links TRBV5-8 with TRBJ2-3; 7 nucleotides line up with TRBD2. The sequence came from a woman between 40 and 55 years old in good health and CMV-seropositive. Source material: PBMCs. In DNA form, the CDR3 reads TGTGCCATCCCGACACTAGCGTCAACAGATACGCAGTATTTT. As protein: CAIPTLASTDTQYF.